This T cell receptor (beta chain) was sequenced during a study of blood T cell repertoires in COVID-19. Produced via immunoSEQ multiplex PCR; TCRdb's table is partial and in-frame only. The profile shows about 50,000 clones, about 83% of them singletons. The V end lost 3 bases, the J end lost 7 bases, and 13 bases lay between the germline ends. CDR1 is DFQATT and CDR2 is SNEGSKA in the germline V gene (reference sequence). The CDR3 runs to 14 residues. Sample: peripheral blood. The TCR sequence derives from a woman in her sixties or seventies with acute or convalescent COVID-19. The chain joins TRBV20-1 to TRBJ1-6, with D unclear. CDR3 DNA: TGCAGTGCTAGTCTCCAGGCGGGAAATTCACCCCTCCACTTT. This encodes CSASLQAGNSPLHF.